The following is a T cell receptor beta chain sequence with its context. Generated by immunoSEQ multiplex PCR, the TCRdb table keeps only in-frame clones and is missing some. The profile shows about 180,000 clones, over 80% of them singletons. Looked up from germline, CDR1 is SGHDT and CDR2 is YYEEEE. The CDR3 consists of 15 residues. Trimming stripped 4 bases from V and 4 bases from J, with 17 bases between. This entry is derived from a study of T cell responses to AZD1222 COVID-19 vaccine. The sequence was collected from an adult who received the MenACWY meningococcal vaccine as a control. The gene calls are TRBV5-6 and TRBJ1-1, with D possibly matching TRBD1 (5 bases). This material consisted of peripheral blood, taken 28 days after the second dose of the MenACWY control vaccine. The chain's CDR3 is CASSGWGSGGTEAFF. CDR3 in DNA: TGTGCCAGCAGCGGGTGGGGTAGTGGGGGCACTGAAGCTTTCTTT.